Shown below are 28 T cell receptor beta chains from a single sample sequenced in a study of graft-versus-host responses after intestinal transplantation. Profiled with immunoSEQ multiplex PCR; TCRdb holds only in-frame clones, not every one. The sample has 85,000 to 100,000 clones, about 94% seen once. Their specific antigens are unknown. Source: unstimulated CD4+ T cells sorted from spleen or lymph node cells, taken before intestinal transplant. Every receptor here comes from a human donor who received an intestinal transplant.

This rearrangement joins TRBV7-2 to TRBJ2-2; TRBD1 matches 7 bases. The CDR3 length is 19 residues. Trimming took 4 bases from V and 3 from J; bases not matched to a gene: 17. Germline V CDR1 and CDR2: SGHTA, FQGNSA. CDR3 bases: TGTGCCAGCAGCTCCCTCTGGATCCCGGGACAGTTTGACACCGGGGAGCTGTTTTTT. This translates into CASSSLWIPGQFDTGELFF. The full variable domain, completed using reference TRBV7-2 and TRBJ2-2, is GAGVSQSPSNKVTEKGKDVELRCDPISGHTALYWYRQSLGQGLEFLIYFQGNSAPDKSGLPSDRFSAERTGGSVSTLTIQRTQQEDSAVYLCASSSLWIPGQFDTGELFFGEGSRLTVL.

Comments on this clone: Because it lacks the conserved phenylalanine or tryptophan at the end, this CDR3 is likely a read error. The limits of the CDR3 on the DNA are not certain, so only TCRdb's listed CDR3 is given. V is TRBV18 and J is TRBJ2-7; the table's D gene call, TRBD1, was not cross checked with the DNA. The germline CDR1 and CDR2 sequences are KGHSH and LQKENI. The CDR3 is made up of 11 amino acids, end residues included. CDR3 amino acids: CASSLKPRVGI.

V is TRBV19 and J is TRBJ1-6; no firm D call. The germline gives CDR1 LNHDA, CDR2 SQIVND (reference sequence). CDR3 length: 13 residues. V dropped 7 bases and J dropped 10 bases, with 14 bases sitting between them. CDR3 bases: TGTGCCAGTAATCCACAGCTCGGATCACCCCTCCACTTT. Translated, it gives CASNPQLGSPLHF.

The J gene is TRBJ2-6, the V gene TRBV19; the match to TRBD1 covers 9 bases. This CDR3 is 19 amino acids long. Germline V gene lookup returns CDR1 LNHDA and CDR2 SQIVND (reference sequence). The ends lost 2 bases at V and 4 bases at J; junction bases unmatched: 12. The CDR3 bases are TGTGCCAGTAGTATATTACAGGGGGCGATCCTGCCCGGGGCCAACGTCCTGACTTTC. Translation: CASSILQGAILPGANVLTF.

The V call is TRBV9, the J call TRBJ1-1; D unclear. CDR1 is SGDLS and CDR2 is YYNGEE in the germline V gene. The CDR3 extends over 14 amino acids. V lost 7 bases and J lost 1, with 14 bases in between. The CDR3 region is CASGPARENTEAFF. DNA for the CDR3: TGTGCCAGCGGTCCCGCTCGCGAGAACACTGAAGCTTTCTTT.

The sample holds one count of this clone. The chain carries TRBV2 and TRBJ2-5; TRBD1 matches 7 bases. Per the germline V gene, CDR1 is SNHLY and CDR2 is FYNNEI. With 10 bases clipped from V and 7 bases from J, the junction kept 15 bases outside the gene matches. The CDR3 has 14 residues. CDR3 DNA: TGTGCCACCCAGAAAAGGGGACAGCAGGCGACCCAGTACTTC. It encodes CATQKRGQQATQYF.

The gene calls are TRBV4-1 and TRBJ2-1, with 9 nucleotides matching TRBD1. The CDR3 sequence is 19 residues long. Germline CDR1 is MGHRA and CDR2 is YSYEKL. J lost 2 bases, V lost 2 bases, and 13 bases had no gene match. CDR3 protein: CASSQLSTGGKMAYNEQFF. CDR3 in DNA: TGCGCCAGCAGCCAATTATCGACAGGGGGTAAGATGGCCTACAATGAGCAGTTCTTC.

The chain recombines TRBV10-3 with TRBJ1-2; 9 bases align to TRBD1. Losses at the gene ends were 6 bases for V and 4 bases for J; bases not matched to a gene: 3. Germline V gene sequence: CDR1 ENHRY, CDR2 SYGVKD. The CDR3 contains 13 residues. The CDR3 nucleotides read TGTGCCATCAGGGGGACAGGGTCCTATGGCTACACCTTC. Translation gives CAIRGTGSYGYTF.

The chain has TRBV11-2 and TRBJ2-1; no definite D call. Per the germline V gene, CDR1 is SGHAT and CDR2 is FQNNGV. The CDR3 has 10 residues. The V end lost 5 bases, the J end lost 8 bases, and 4 bases lay between the germline ends. The CDR3 nucleotides read TGTGCCAGCAGCACTGATGAGCAGTTCTTC. This codes for CASSTDEQFF.

This chain links TRBV15 with TRBJ1-2; D call uncertain. The CDR3 is 16 residues long. CDR1 and CDR2 (germline): LNHNV, YYDKDF (reference sequence). Trimming stripped 1 base from V and 6 bases from J, with 18 bases between. The CDR3 DNA follows: TGTGCCACCAGCAGAGGTGGGCAGGTGGGTCCTCATGGCTACACCTTC. It specifies CATSRGGQVGPHGYTF.

The J gene is TRBJ2-7, the V gene TRBV4-2; 7 bases line up with TRBD2. Germline V lookup: CDR1 LGHNA, CDR2 YNFKEQ. With V trimmed by 4 bases and J by 4 bases, 13 bases remained unmatched. This CDR3 region has 16 residues. The CDR3 sequence is CASSLTEGGDGYEQYF. CDR3 nucleotides: TGTGCCAGCAGCCTCACCGAGGGAGGGGATGGGTACGAGCAGTACTTC.

The chain is built from TRBV9 and TRBJ2-5; TRBD2 matches 9 bases. CDR3 length equals 18 residues. Germline lookup yields CDR1 SGDLS and CDR2 YYNGEE. Germline trimming cut 4 bases from V and 0 bases from J; bases unmatched to any gene: 13. The CDR3 sequence: CASSPLASGRNNQETQYF. Written as DNA, the CDR3 is TGTGCCAGCAGCCCTCTGGCCAGCGGGAGGAACAACCAAGAGACCCAGTACTTC.

A remark on this clone: Other DNA sequences of this sample code for an identical CDR3. CDR3 nucleotide sequence: TGTGCCAGCAGTTACGGGGACAGGGGTAATTCACCCCTCCACTTT. It specifies CASSYGDRGNSPLHF. This chain connects TRBV6-5 to TRBJ1-6; 10 positions match TRBD1. CDR3 length equals 15 residues. CDR1 MNHEY and CDR2 SVGAGI come from the germline V gene. V shed 2 bases and J 6 bases; nucleotides not matched to a gene: 1.

This CDR3 is CASSEGAGGLTDTQYF. The CDR3 coding sequence is TGTGCCAGCAGTGAAGGTGCGGGGGGGTTAACAGATACGCAGTATTTT. The gene calls are TRBV6-1 and TRBJ2-3, with TRBD2 matching 9 bases. The CDR3 consists of 16 residues. Per the germline V gene, CDR1 is MNHNS and CDR2 is SASEGT. V lost 1 base and J lost 3; bases outside the gene matches: 5.

The chain is built from TRBV6-5 and TRBJ2-7; 10 nucleotides line up with TRBD1. The CDR3 runs 13 residues. CDR1 is MNHEY, CDR2 SVGAGI, per germline. The V segment lost 8 bases and the J segment 3 bases; nucleotides outside the gene matches: 4. The CDR3 reads CASRDRGLYEQYF. The CDR3 DNA sequence: TGTGCCAGCCGAGACAGGGGGCTCTACGAGCAGTACTTC.

This clone showed up just once. The chain employs TRBV12-5 and TRBJ1-3; 8 nucleotides agree with TRBD1. The CDR3 is 19 amino acids. J gave up 0 bases and V 3 bases, and 13 bases lay outside the gene matches. The germline V gene encodes CDR1 LGHNT and CDR2 FRNRAP. The CDR3 nucleotides are TGTGCTAGTGGTTTCCTCGATACTACAGGGGGTAGCTCTGGAAACACCATATATTTT. Protein: CASGFLDTTGGSSGNTIYF.

V and J are TRBV2 and TRBJ2-7, with D perhaps matching TRBD1 (5 bases). V was pared by 7 bases and J by 3 bases, with 16 bases between. The CDR3 is 14 residues long. CDR1 is SNHLY and CDR2 is FYNNEI in the germline V gene. The CDR3 reads CASNPYGALYEQYF. The CDR3 bases are TGTGCCAGCAACCCGTATGGGGCCCTCTACGAGCAGTACTTC.

V gene TRBV6-5 combines with J gene TRBJ1-5, with D maybe TRBD1 (6 bases). CDR3 size: 14 residues. Germline V gene lookup returns CDR1 MNHEY and CDR2 SVGAGI. The V and J ends lost 0 bases and 7 bases respectively, with 10 bases between them. The CDR3 region has the DNA TGTGCCAGCAGTTACTCAGCAGGGGTGCAGCCCCAGCATTTT. Residues: CASSYSAGVQPQHF.

This clone was seen once. The genes are TRBV27 and TRBJ1-5; the match to TRBD1 covers 10 bases. Trimming cost V 6 bases and J 6 bases; bases outside gene matches: 5. This CDR3 is 14 amino acids long. CDR1 MNHEY and CDR2 SMNVEV come from the germline V gene (reference sequence). In DNA form, the CDR3 reads TGTGCCAGCAGGGGGACAGGGGTTAGTCAGCCCCAGCATTTT. Its translation: CASRGTGVSQPQHF.

V and J are TRBV9 and TRBJ2-4; 9 nucleotides match TRBD2. This CDR3 spans 18 amino acids. V dropped 1 base and J dropped 8; count of bases not matched to a gene: 16. The germline gives CDR1 SGDLS, CDR2 YYNGEE. CDR3 in amino acids: CASSVSPITNSGRDIQYF. The CDR3 coding sequence is TGTGCCAGCAGCGTAAGCCCCATAACCAATAGCGGGAGAGACATTCAGTACTTC. Using reference TRBV9 and TRBJ2-4 for the parts outside the CDR3, the full variable domain is DSGVTQTPKHLITATGQRVTLRCSPRSGDLSVYWYQQSLDQGLQFLIQYYNGEERAKGNILERFSAQQFPDLHSELNLSSLELGDSALYFCASSVSPITNSGRDIQYFGAGTRLSVL.

The rearrangement links TRBV4-2 to TRBJ2-2; 8 bases are shared with TRBD2. CDR3 length: 19 residues. The J segment lost 5 bases and the V segment lost 0 bases, leaving 14 bases of the junction unmatched. The germline gives CDR1 LGHNA, CDR2 YNFKEQ. In DNA, the CDR3 is TGTGCCAGCAGCCAAGATCCTGTCCCTTCCAGCGGGAGTACCGGGGAGCTGTTTTTT. Residues: CASSQDPVPSSGSTGELFF.

The chain carries TRBV6-5 and TRBJ1-3, with 7 bases identical to TRBD1. Looked up from germline, CDR1 is MNHEY and CDR2 is SVGAGI. V lost 2 bases to trimming and J lost 9 bases; unmatched junction nucleotides: 10. CDR3 length: 15 residues. Here the CDR3 DNA reads TGTGCCAGCAGTTACAGCGAGGGGGCGTGGGGCACCATATATTTT. Protein: CASSYSEGAWGTIYF.

The chain combines TRBV6-1 with TRBJ2-1, with TRBD1 as a possible D gene (5 bases). Germline CDR1 reads MNHNS; CDR2 reads SASEGT. V lost 2 bases, J lost 2 bases, and 7 bases lay in between. The CDR3 consists of 14 residues. Here the CDR3 reads CASSEQGTYNEQFF. CDR3 in DNA: TGTGCCAGCAGTGAACAGGGAACCTACAATGAGCAGTTCTTC.

The V gene is TRBV30, the J gene TRBJ1-5; D ambiguous. The CDR3 is 14 residues long. With 6 bases removed from V and 5 bases from J, the gap between germline ends came to 17 bases. Germline CDR1 reads GTSNPN; CDR2 reads SVGIG (reference sequence). CDR3 nucleotide sequence: TGTGCCTGTTCTGCCCTCGAGGCGTATCAGCCCCAGCATTTT. Residues: CACSALEAYQPQHF.

The rearrangement uses TRBV6-5 and TRBJ1-5; 8 positions agree with TRBD1. Germline CDR1 is MNHEY and CDR2 is SVGAGI. The CDR3 loop spans 15 amino acids. V trimming: 6 bases; J trimming: 4 bases; junction bases outside the gene matches: 8. CDR3 DNA: TGTGCCAGCAGCCGGACAGGGCCGGGAAATCAGCCCCAGCATTTT. This sequence encodes CASSRTGPGNQPQHF.

The V and J genes are TRBV30 and TRBJ1-2; 9 bases align to TRBD1. Looked up from germline, CDR1 is GTSNPN and CDR2 is SVGIG (reference sequence). The CDR3 spans 14 residues. V lost 8 bases and J lost 8; bases outside the gene matches: 15. The CDR3 sequence is CAGGAWDRVSGYTF. The DNA of the CDR3 is TGTGCCGGGGGTGCGTGGGACAGGGTCTCAGGCTACACCTTC.

The chain links TRBV9 to TRBJ1-6, with D possibly matching TRBD1 (5 bases). Germline CDR1 is SGDLS and CDR2 is YYNGEE. CDR3 size: 14 residues. Trimming removed 4 bases from V and 9 bases from J, with 14 bases in between. The CDR3 region has the DNA TGTGCCAGCAGCACTCAGGACATGAGTTCACCCCTCCACTTT. Amino acids: CASSTQDMSSPLHF.

The count of this clone is one. DNA for the CDR3: TGTGCCAGCTCGACAGGGGTCAATCAGCCCCAGCATTTT. It yields the protein CASSTGVNQPQHF. This chain uses TRBV18 with TRBJ1-5; 8 bases are shared with TRBD1. With V trimmed by 6 bases and J by 3 bases, 1 base remained unmatched. The CDR3 runs to 13 residues. Germline CDR1 is KGHSH and CDR2 is LQKENI.